This note documents a single T cell receptor (beta chain) sequence. The sample is drawn from a study of blood T cell repertoires in COVID-19. In the study overall: COVID-19 samples, acute and convalescent, were from the United States, Italy and Spain. The analysed material was cDNA or gDNA that came from T cells, B-cell-depleted T cells, or PBMCs.

Authors' data handling: Estimated nucleated cell counts came from reference gene primer amplification. TCRdb's table, derived via immunoSEQ multiplex PCR, lists solely in-frame clones and lacks some. V, J and clone size derive from that table, while D and trimming were established from the DNA sequence. Here the sample spans 150,000 to 200,000 clones, about 85% being singletons. Trimming at V came to 4 bases and at J to 4 bases, leaving 16 bases not matched to a gene. The CDR3 is 17 amino acids. Germline V gene sequence: CDR1 SGHRS, CDR2 YFSETQ. The source of this sequence is an elderly woman in a cohort sampled during active or convalescent COVID-19. The chain links TRBV5-1 to TRBJ1-2; 7 positions agree with TRBD1. The material sequenced was peripheral blood. The CDR3 sequence: CASSQGTRGLDSYGYTF. CDR3 bases: TGCGCCAGCAGCCAGGGAACAAGGGGGCTGGATAGCTATGGCTACACCTTC.